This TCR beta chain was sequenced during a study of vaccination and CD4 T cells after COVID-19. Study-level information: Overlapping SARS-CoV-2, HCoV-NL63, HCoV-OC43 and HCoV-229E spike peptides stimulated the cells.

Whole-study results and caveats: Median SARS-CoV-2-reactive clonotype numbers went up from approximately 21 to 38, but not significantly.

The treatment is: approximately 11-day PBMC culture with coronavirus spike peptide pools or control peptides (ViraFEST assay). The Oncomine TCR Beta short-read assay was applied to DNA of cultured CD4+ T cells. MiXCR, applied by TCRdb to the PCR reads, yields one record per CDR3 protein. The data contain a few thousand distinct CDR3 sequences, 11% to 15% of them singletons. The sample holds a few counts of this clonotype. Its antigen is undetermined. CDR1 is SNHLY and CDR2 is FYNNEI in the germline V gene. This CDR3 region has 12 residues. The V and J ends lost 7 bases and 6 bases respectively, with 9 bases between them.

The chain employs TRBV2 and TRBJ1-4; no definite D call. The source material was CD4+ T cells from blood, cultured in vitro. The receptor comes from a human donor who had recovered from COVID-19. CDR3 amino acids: CASKDGHEKLFF. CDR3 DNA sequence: TGTGCCAGCAAAGACGGTCATGAAAAACTGTTTTTT.